The 21 T cell receptor beta chains below all came from one sample that was sequenced in a study of Ad26.COV2.S vaccination and SARS-CoV-2 variants. Treatment: roughly 19 received Ad26.COV2.S at low or high dose, single or two shots; about 5 received placebo; per-sample allocation not given. The investigators took samples on day 63 after the first vaccine or placebo injection. Sequenced by immunoSEQ multiplex PCR; TCRdb stores in-frame clones only, minus some. Among about 350,000 clones listed, about nine tenths were seen once. The sequencing used peripheral blood, collected in a trial of Ad26.COV2.S vaccine versus placebo. The receptors were gathered from a person aged 18-60 years who received the Ad26.COV2.S COVID-19 vaccine or a placebo.

As for this clone: This CDR3 is also generated by other DNA sequences in the sample. The chain couples TRBV3-1 (or the pseudogene TRBV3-2) to TRBJ2-7; TRBD1 matches at 8 bases. V lost 5 bases to trimming and J lost 3 bases; unmatched junction nucleotides: 6. This CDR3 is 14 amino acids long. CDR1 and CDR2 (germline): LGHDT, YNNKEL (reference sequence). The CDR3 spells CASSLAGGSYEQYF. CDR3 coding DNA: TGTGCCAGCAGCTTGGCAGGGGGCAGCTACGAGCAGTACTTC.

The chain couples TRBV5-6 to TRBJ2-2; 8 nucleotides match TRBD1. V gave up 0 bases and J gave up 7 bases; unmatched junction bases: 5. This CDR3 contains 15 residues. The germline V gene has CDR1 SGHDT and CDR2 YYEEEE. This chain's CDR3 is CASSLVQGAFGELFF. In DNA form, the CDR3 reads TGTGCCAGCAGCTTGGTTCAGGGGGCGTTCGGGGAGCTGTTTTTT.

This chain links TRBV30 with TRBJ1-2; D might be TRBD1 (5 bases). Germline lookup yields CDR1 GTSNPN and CDR2 SVGIG (reference sequence). The CDR3 has 11 amino acids. Trimming stripped 5 bases from V and 7 bases from J, with 11 bases between. CDR3 protein: CAWSRETGYTF. CDR3 bases: TGTGCCTGGTCCAGGGAGACTGGCTACACCTTC.

CDR3 region: CASSLTSGVYNEQFF. The CDR3 DNA reads as TGTGCCAGCAGCCTGACTAGCGGGGTCTACAATGAGCAGTTCTTC. The V and J genes are TRBV14 and TRBJ2-1; TRBD2 matches at 11 bases. J was trimmed by 3 bases and V by 4 bases; bases with no gene match: 2. The CDR3 length is 15 residues. Germline loops: CDR1 SGHDN, CDR2 FVKESK.

V usage is TRBV20-1 and J usage is TRBJ1-5; D might be TRBD1 (5 bases). The length of the CDR3 is 11 residues. Germline V gene sequence: CDR1 DFQATT, CDR2 SNEGSKA (reference sequence). Trimming cost V 5 bases and J 6 bases, with 8 bases left between them. The CDR3 bases are TGCAGTGCTGGGGACGGTCAGCCCCAGCATTTT. The encoded protein is CSAGDGQPQHF.

V usage is TRBV7-6 and J usage is TRBJ2-7; D is ambiguous. V lost 5 bases, J lost 7 bases, and 12 bases lay in between. The CDR3 has 12 residues. Germline values: CDR1 SGHVS, CDR2 FNYEAQ. CDR3 in DNA: TGTGCCAGCAGCGACCCGGGCCGTGAGCAGTACTTC. The encoded protein is CASSDPGREQYF.

This clone was recorded only once. The chain joins TRBV27 to TRBJ1-6; D ambiguous. Looked up from germline, CDR1 is MNHEY and CDR2 is SMNVEV (reference sequence). The V end lost 11 bases, the J end lost 6 bases, and 20 bases lay between the germline ends. CDR3 length: 15 amino acids. CDR3 sequence: CASCASGIGNSPLHF. CDR3 DNA sequence: TGTGCCTCCTGTGCTTCGGGGATAGGTAATTCACCCCTCCACTTT.

This rearrangement joins TRBV7-2 to TRBJ2-3; no clear D gene. V was shortened by 5 bases and J by 6 bases, with 9 bases between the two germline ends. The length of the CDR3 is 12 residues. CDR1 and CDR2 from the germline V gene are SGHTA and FQGNSA. CDR3 DNA sequence: TGTGCCAGCAGCGACCCATTGGATACGCAGTATTTT. Its protein is CASSDPLDTQYF.

V is TRBV6-5 and J is TRBJ2-7, with D tentatively TRBD2 (7 bases). The germline gives CDR1 MNHEY, CDR2 SVGAGI. Trimming cost V 11 bases and J 1 base, with 15 bases left between them. This CDR3 has 13 residues. DNA for the CDR3: TGTGCCGGCCGGGGGGCGGGGTCCTACGAGCAGTACTTC. Amino acids: CAGRGAGSYEQYF.

This chain links TRBV9 with TRBJ2-3; either TRBD1 or TRBD2 may supply D (5 bases each). CDR3 length: 15 residues. The ends were cut back, 0 bases at V and 4 bases at J, with 12 bases in the middle. Germline CDR1 SGDLS, CDR2 YYNGEE. The CDR3: CASSVALGVADTQYF. The DNA for the CDR3 is TGTGCCAGCAGCGTAGCTCTGGGGGTGGCAGATACGCAGTATTTT.

This clone was detected once. The rearrangement uses TRBV12-5 and TRBJ1-6; D is uncertain. V gave up 0 bases and J gave up 0 bases, with 15 bases separating them. This CDR3 contains 19 residues. CDR1 and CDR2 (germline): LGHNT, FRNRAP. As DNA, the CDR3 is TGTGCTAGTGGTTTGGTACTCTTGCCCCGAAGCTCCTATAATTCACCCCTCCACTTT. It yields the protein CASGLVLLPRSSYNSPLHF.

The V call is TRBV4-2, the J call TRBJ2-3, with unresolved D. Germline V CDR1 and CDR2: LGHNA, YNFKEQ. The V gene lost 0 bases and the J gene lost 0 bases, with 10 bases spanning the gap. The CDR3 runs to 16 residues. The CDR3 nucleotides are TGTGCCAGCAGCCAAGAGCCAGCGCATAGCACAGATACGCAGTATTTT. Amino acids: CASSQEPAHSTDTQYF.

V gene TRBV7-3 combines with J gene TRBJ2-1; TRBD2 might be the D (6 bases). The CDR3 contains 14 residues. The germline gives CDR1 SGHTA, CDR2 FQGTGA. Between the trimmed V and J ends, which lost 5 bases and 6 bases, there was a span of 14 bases. The CDR3 loop reads CASSPTFGGNEQFF. The CDR3 nucleotides read TGTGCCAGCAGCCCCACCTTCGGGGGCAATGAGCAGTTCTTC.

The rearrangement links TRBV2 to TRBJ2-7; TRBD2 is a possible D gene (7 bases). V lost 4 bases and J lost 6, with 13 bases in between. The CDR3 sequence is 13 residues long. Germline V lookup: CDR1 SNHLY, CDR2 FYNNEI. The CDR3 spells CASSVPGEGEQYF. Here the CDR3 DNA reads TGTGCCAGCAGTGTTCCAGGGGAGGGCGAGCAGTACTTC.

J is TRBJ2-1 and V is TRBV7-9; 8 bases map to TRBD1. The CDR3 sequence is 12 residues long. The germline V gene encodes CDR1 SEHNR and CDR2 FQNEAQ (reference sequence). The V gene end was trimmed by 5 bases and the J gene end by 13 bases; junction bases not matched to a gene: 7. The chain's CDR3 is CASSPDRGLQFF. The CDR3, as DNA: TGTGCCAGCAGCCCCGACAGGGGCCTACAGTTCTTC.

The V gene is TRBV7-2, the J gene TRBJ1-4, with no clear D. Trimming left V 2 bases short and J 3 bases short, with 7 bases between. The CDR3 spans 14 residues. CDR1 is SGHTA, CDR2 FQGNSA, per germline. The CDR3 nucleotides are TGTGCCAGCAGCTTACTCGGGCCTAATGAAAAACTGTTTTTT. It is translated as CASSLLGPNEKLFF.

This rearrangement joins TRBV7-9 to TRBJ1-5, with 12 bases lining up with TRBD1. This CDR3 region has 18 residues. The junction had 12 bases not matched to a gene; V was cut back by 5 bases and J by 4 bases. Germline V CDR1 and CDR2: SEHNR, FQNEAQ (reference sequence). This CDR3 is CASSQGDRGPLRNQPQHF. DNA of the CDR3: TGTGCCAGCAGCCAGGGGGACAGGGGGCCCCTGAGGAATCAGCCCCAGCATTTT.

The rearrangement joins TRBV6-5 to TRBJ1-2; D might be TRBD1 (5 bases). Between the trimmed V and J ends, which lost 2 bases and 8 bases, there was a span of 15 bases. This CDR3 is 14 amino acids long. CDR1 is MNHEY and CDR2 is SVGAGI in the germline V gene. CDR3 in amino acids: CASSYNFQGGGYTF. In DNA form, the CDR3 reads TGTGCCAGCAGTTACAATTTTCAGGGCGGGGGCTACACCTTC.

V is TRBV9 and J is TRBJ2-1; TRBD2 matches at 15 bases. CDR3 length equals 18 residues. Germline-derived CDR1 and CDR2 are SGDLS and YYNGEE. V trimming: 3 bases; J trimming: 7 bases; junction bases outside the gene matches: 11. Here the CDR3 reads CASSALFWTSGGVNEQFF. Here the CDR3 DNA reads TGTGCCAGCAGCGCTCTCTTTTGGACTAGCGGGGGGGTAAATGAGCAGTTCTTC.

This chain links TRBV19 with TRBJ2-5, with D possibly being TRBD1 (5 bases). The V gene lost 3 bases and the J gene lost 0 bases, with 5 bases spanning the gap. CDR1 LNHDA and CDR2 SQIVND come from the germline V gene (reference sequence). This CDR3 contains 13 residues. In DNA, the CDR3 is TGTGCCAGTAGTATCAGGGACCAAGAGACCCAGTACTTC. This encodes CASSIRDQETQYF.

The genes are TRBV10-1 and TRBJ1-5; perhaps TRBD1 as D (6 bases). The V gene lost 6 bases and the J gene lost 1 base, with 16 bases spanning the gap. CDR1 and CDR2 from the germline V gene are WNHNN and SYGVQD (reference sequence). The CDR3 sequence is 16 residues long. The CDR3, as DNA: TGCGCCAGCAGAGTGTTCAGGGGTCCCAGCAATCAGCCCCAGCATTTT. It codes for CASRVFRGPSNQPQHF.